This record concerns one TCR beta chain sequence. Its antigen remains undetermined. No qualities accompany the bases; no much larger clone lies one base away. Collaborating institutions collected whole blood in K2EDTA tubes following their own protocols. For TCRbeta analysis, collaborators shipped samples as frozen whole blood, isolated PBMCs, or DNA extracted from either of those sample types. This sample is part of a study of blood T cell repertoires in COVID-19 (dated by TCRdb to 2018 to 2020). For the wider study: Samples covering the acute and convalescent phases of COVID-19 were provided by collaborators in the United States, Italy and Spain. The material from the prospective study consisted of cDNA or gDNA derived from T cells, B-cell-depleted T cells, or PBMCs. The dataset comprised deeply sampled blood TCRbeta repertoires from subjects exposed to, actively infected with, or recovered from COVID-19. The repertoires were released in a freely available public database intended as a resource for research on the immune response to SARS-CoV-2. The samples were drawn from the first 160 participants of the ongoing ImmuneRACE study and from 1,254 subjects provided by 6 global collaborators. The sample metadata nearly always contained a de-identified subject ID, COVID-19 status, age in years and sex. Where HLA class I and class II types were available, the types were taken from metadata supplied by the sample provider, not from assay-based typing.

What the study reported, not specific to this receptor: Clinical and demographic metadata were provided uncurated, with the amount varying by source and participant.

The immunoSEQ Assay, a bias-controlled multiplex PCR, was used to amplify TCRbeta CDR3 regions from genomic DNA. As for the original processing: The number of nucleated cells in each sample was estimated by amplification of reference gene primers within the assay. To quantify the absolute abundance of each unique TCRbeta CDR3 rearrangement, sequence reads were collapsed and filtered. For each sample, productive Simpson clonality was calculated as the square root of Simpson's diversity index across productive rearrangements. The table comes from immuneACCESS by way of TCRdb, which keeps in-frame sequences with V and J called. Part of the clones is missing from these tables; in studies checked, under half for an unresolved V gene and the rest for unknown reasons. Clonal size and the V and J genes are those of that table, whereas D and trimming came from the DNA. In this sample the table shows under 200,000 clones, about 74% of which occur a single time. The ten largest clonotypes hold around 2.9% of the sample.

CDR1 and CDR2 were assigned from the germline V gene as MDHEN and SYDVKM. V is pared back by 5 bases and J by 0 bases, with 11 bases lying between the germline termini. From its cysteine to its phenylalanine, the CDR3 spans 15 amino acids. Of all the DNA, just the CDR3 is kept, 45 bases in frame from base 1. The rearrangement combines TRBV28 with TRBJ1-5, with the D segment identity uncertain. Sequencing was carried out using peripheral blood. The receptor's source is a woman at least 80 years old with acute or convalescent COVID-19. The CDR3 corresponds to CASSRGQDSNQPQHF. DNA sequence: TGTGCCAGCAGTCGTGGCCAGGATAGCAATCAGCCCCAGCATTTT.